The 12 T cell receptor beta chains below were found in one sample sequenced in a study of blood T cells in healthy people across ages. PCR was performed a second time for about 6 to 11 cycles using a sample-barcoded 5' primer and a J-beta primer mix. Via MiXCR, TCRdb re-called the 5' RACE reads, giving one row per CDR3 protein. The table has under 1,000,000 distinct CDR3 sequences, 35% to 40% seen once; the top ten hold about an eighth. Specimen: blood. These receptors all come from a young man in good health.

In its sample, this clonotype was seen a few times. This sequence joins TRBV9 and TRBJ1-4; TRBD1 matches at 9 bases. V shed 3 bases and J 11 bases; nucleotides not matched to a gene: 11. The length of the CDR3 is 15 residues. CDR1 is SGDLS and CDR2 is YYNGEE in the germline V gene. In nucleotides, the CDR3 is TGTGCCAGCAGCGGGCGGACAGGGGAGGACTGGAAACTGTTTTTT. This gives the protein CASSGRTGEDWKLFF.

The table lists this clonotype with a few counts. CDR3 sequence (DNA): TGTGCCAGCAGCCAAAAGGAGAGTAAACGTCTTTCACCCCTCCACTTT. It encodes CASSQKESKRLSPLHF. The chain couples TRBV14 to TRBJ1-6, with D unclear. CDR1 and CDR2 from the germline V gene are SGHDN and FVKESK. The ends were cut back, 2 bases at V and 9 bases at J, with 17 bases in the middle. The CDR3 is 16 residues long.

Details on this clonotype: A read error may produce the germline difference seen at one junction end. V and J are TRBV7-9 and TRBJ1-4; 8 bases are shared with TRBD1. This CDR3 contains 15 residues. Per germline, CDR1 SEHNR and CDR2 FQNEAQ (reference sequence). CDR3 coding DNA: TGTGCCAGCAGCTCTGGACAGGGTTCGAGTGAAAGACTGTTTTTT. This gives the protein CASSSGQGSSERLFF.

This clonotype has only a few counts. For the CDR3, the DNA is TGTGCCACCCCACGACAGGGAGCAGATACGCAGTATTTT. Protein sequence: CATPRQGADTQYF. This sequence joins TRBV7-6 and TRBJ2-3; 7 bases line up with TRBD1. Germline-derived CDR1 and CDR2 are SGHVS and FNYEAQ. The trim removed 10 bases at V and 4 bases at J, leaving 8 bases unmatched. This CDR3 is 13 amino acids long.

There are many counts of this clonotype. The chain recombines TRBV12-3 or TRBV12-4 with TRBJ1-2; 12 bases map to TRBD1. J was trimmed by 8 bases and V by 5 bases; bases with no gene match: 6. This CDR3 spans 14 amino acids. The CDR3 DNA reads as TGTGCCAGCAGTCCGGGACAGGGGGCGCGGGGCTACACCTTC. It is translated as CASSPGQGARGYTF.

The chain couples TRBV28 to TRBJ2-3, with 15 bases lining up with TRBD2. Germline-derived CDR1 and CDR2 are MDHEN and SYDVKM. V was clipped by 7 bases and J by 4 bases; unmatched bases: 9. The CDR3 contains 17 residues. CDR3 nucleotides: TGTGCCAGCACCGAGGGGACTAGCGGGGGGTTAGCAGATACGCAGTATTTT. This codes for CASTEGTSGGLADTQYF.

The chain employs TRBV4-3 and TRBJ1-5, with 7 bases lining up with TRBD1. V lost 0 bases to trimming and J lost 5 bases; unmatched junction nucleotides: 4. Germline CDR1 and CDR2: LGHNA and YSLEER. The CDR3 loop spans 15 amino acids. This CDR3 is CASSQERGQYQPQHF. DNA of the CDR3: TGCGCCAGCAGCCAAGAGAGGGGGCAATATCAGCCCCAGCATTTT.

The CDR3 DNA reads as TGTGCCATCAGCGGGACAGGGTGGCACATTCAGTACTTC. Its protein is CAISGTGWHIQYF. The V call is TRBV10-3, the J call TRBJ2-4; 9 bases match TRBD1. V lost 6 bases to trimming and J lost 8 bases; unmatched junction nucleotides: 5. The length of the CDR3 is 13 residues. Germline V lookup: CDR1 ENHRY, CDR2 SYGVKD.

The chain is built from TRBV7-8 and TRBJ2-3, with D maybe TRBD2 (6 bases). The CDR3 is 17 residues long. V lost 1 base and J lost 3, with 17 bases in between. Germline CDR1 reads SGHVS; CDR2 reads FQNEAQ. The CDR3 reads CASSLGGEGVRTDTQYF. CDR3 coding DNA: TGTGCCAGCAGCTTAGGGGGGGAAGGGGTGAGAACAGATACGCAGTATTTT.

This clonotype was seen only once. The V and J genes are TRBV25-1 and TRBJ2-1; D uncertain. With 8 bases removed from V and 4 bases from J, the gap between germline ends came to 12 bases. This CDR3 region has 13 residues. Germline loops: CDR1 MGHDK, CDR2 SYGVNS. CDR3 region: CASAPPGYNEQFF. The CDR3, as DNA: TGTGCCAGCGCGCCGCCAGGATACAATGAGCAGTTCTTC.

The chain joins TRBV4-1 to TRBJ2-5; D not resolved. V was pared by 0 bases and J by 4 bases, with 12 bases between. The CDR3 runs to 15 residues. Germline V gene lookup returns CDR1 MGHRA and CDR2 YSYEKL. The CDR3: CASSQEYLSIETQYF. For the CDR3, the DNA is TGCGCCAGCAGCCAAGAGTACCTCAGTATAGAGACCCAGTACTTC.

This clonotype appeared a few times. The rearrangement uses TRBV6-2 or TRBV6-3 and TRBJ2-1; a weak D match, TRBD2 (5 bases). V was pared by 4 bases and J by 7 bases, with 14 bases between. The CDR3 contains 14 residues. Germline CDR1 reads MNHEY; CDR2 reads SVGEGT. The CDR3 spells CASSSRTPGNEQFF. In DNA, the CDR3 is TGTGCCAGCAGTTCGCGGACCCCGGGGAATGAGCAGTTCTTC.